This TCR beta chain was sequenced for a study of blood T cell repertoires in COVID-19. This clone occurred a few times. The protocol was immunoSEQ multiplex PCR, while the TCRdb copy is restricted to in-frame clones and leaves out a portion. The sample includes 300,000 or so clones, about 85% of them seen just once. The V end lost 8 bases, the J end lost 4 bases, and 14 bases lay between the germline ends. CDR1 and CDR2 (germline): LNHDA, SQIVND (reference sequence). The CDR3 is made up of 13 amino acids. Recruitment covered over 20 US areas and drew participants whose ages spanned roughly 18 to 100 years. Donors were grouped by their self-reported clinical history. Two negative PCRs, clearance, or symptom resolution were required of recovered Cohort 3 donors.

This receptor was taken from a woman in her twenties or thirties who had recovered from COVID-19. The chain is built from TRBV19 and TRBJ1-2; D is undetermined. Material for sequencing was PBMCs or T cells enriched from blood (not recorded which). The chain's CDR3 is CASREDGGYGYTF. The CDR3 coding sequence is TGTGCCAGTCGTGAGGACGGAGGCTATGGCTACACCTTC.